This T cell receptor beta chain was documented in a study of OX40 agonist ivuxolimab in advanced cancers. Study-level background: A history of anti-PD-1, anti-PD-L1 or anti-CTLA-4 therapy was acceptable, and over 35% had some.

TCRdb's table, derived via immunoSEQ multiplex PCR, lists solely in-frame clones and lacks some. The repertoire holds tens of thousands of clones, approximately 90% seen once, with approximately 0.35% in the top ten. Details on this clone: Its antigen is still unknown.

The V gene's germline CDR1 is SGHDN and CDR2 FVKESK. There are 17 residues in the CDR3. Trimming cost V 0 bases and J 2 bases, with 16 bases left between them. Any history of autoimmune disease or systemic immunosuppression disqualified patients. At baseline, cycle 4 day 1, and cycle 7 day 1, blood was sampled. General study points: Antigen specificity of clonally expanded peripheral T cells was not established.

The clonotype originates from an adult with an advanced solid tumor such as melanoma, head and neck, liver or kidney cancer. The V gene is TRBV14, the J gene TRBJ1-2; weak D call: TRBD1 (6 bases). The starting material was CD4+ or CD8+ T cells sorted from blood, obtained in a trial of the OX40 agonist ivuxolimab. CDR3 sequence reads: CASSQDQVGRGNYGYTF. Written as DNA, the CDR3 is TGTGCCAGCAGCCAAGATCAGGTCGGCAGGGGAAACTATGGCTACACCTTC.